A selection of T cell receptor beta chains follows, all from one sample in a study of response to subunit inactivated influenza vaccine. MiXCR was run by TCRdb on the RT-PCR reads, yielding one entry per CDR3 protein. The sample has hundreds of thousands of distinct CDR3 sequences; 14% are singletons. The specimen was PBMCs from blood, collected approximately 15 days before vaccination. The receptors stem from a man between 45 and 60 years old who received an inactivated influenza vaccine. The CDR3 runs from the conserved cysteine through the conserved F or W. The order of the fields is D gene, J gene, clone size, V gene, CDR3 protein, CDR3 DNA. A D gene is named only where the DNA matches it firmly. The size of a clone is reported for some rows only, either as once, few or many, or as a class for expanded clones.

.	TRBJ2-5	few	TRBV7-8	CASSLGGSYQETQYF	TGTGCCAGCAGCTTAGGAGGTAGCTACCAAGAGACCCAGTACTTC
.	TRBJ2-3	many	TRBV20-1	CSARDSFVLTQYF	TGCAGTGCTAGAGACTCCTTTGTCCTTACGCAGTATTTT
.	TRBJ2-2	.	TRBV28	CASSPDRSGSGELFF	TGTGCCAGCAGTCCGGACCGATCAGGGTCCGGGGAGCTGTTTTTT
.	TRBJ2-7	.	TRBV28	CASVSSYEQYF	TGTGCCTCCGTCTCCTCCTACGAGCAGTACTTC
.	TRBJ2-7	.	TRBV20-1	CSASPLNPTSDEQYF	TGCAGTGCTAGTCCGCTAAATCCTACGAGTGACGAGCAGTACTTC
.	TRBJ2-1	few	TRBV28	CASSLFWQLSSYNEQFF	TGTGCCAGCAGTTTATTCTGGCAGCTAAGCTCCTACAATGAGCAGTTCTTC
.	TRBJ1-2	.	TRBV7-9	CASSLLPLTEPNYGYTF	TGTGCCAGCAGCTTACTCCCCCTCACGGAACCTAACTATGGCTACACCTTC
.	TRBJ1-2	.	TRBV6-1	CASSDWFWREKGYTF	TGTGCCAGCAGTGATTGGTTCTGGAGGGAGAAAGGCTACACCTTC
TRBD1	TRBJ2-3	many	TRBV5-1	CASSYPGTGTDTQYF	TGCGCCAGCAGTTACCCTGGGACAGGGACAGATACGCAGTATTTT
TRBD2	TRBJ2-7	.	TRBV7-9	CASSFGTSDYEQYF	TGTGCCAGCAGCTTCGGGACTAGCGACTACGAGCAGTACTTC
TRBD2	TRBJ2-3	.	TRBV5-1	CASSLLLSSGVADTQYF	TGCGCCAGCAGCCTACTTCTATCTAGCGGGGTCGCAGATACGCAGTATTTT
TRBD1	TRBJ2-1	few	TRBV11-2	CASSLGQGMNEQFF	TGTGCCAGCAGCCTGGGACAGGGAATGAATGAGCAGTTCTTC
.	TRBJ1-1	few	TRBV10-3	CAISDRDMNTEAFF	TGTGCCATCAGTGACAGGGACATGAACACTGAAGCTTTCTTT
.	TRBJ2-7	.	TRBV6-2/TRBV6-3	CASSYGASWYF	TGTGCCAGCAGTTACGGAGCGAGTTGGTACTTC
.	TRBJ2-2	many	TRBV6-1	CASSGSGTGELFF	TGTGCCAGCAGCGGATCGGGCACCGGGGAGCTGTTTTTT
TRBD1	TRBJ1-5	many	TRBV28	CASVRDRNQPQHF	TGTGCCAGTGTGCGGGACAGAAATCAGCCCCAGCATTTT
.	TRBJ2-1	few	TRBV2	CASSITGLTYNEQFF	TGTGCCAGCAGTATCACAGGGCTCACTTACAATGAGCAGTTCTTC
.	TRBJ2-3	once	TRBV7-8	CASSFPPFPGITDTQYF	TGTGCCAGCAGCTTTCCCCCATTTCCAGGTATCACAGATACGCAGTATTTT
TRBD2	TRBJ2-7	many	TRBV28	CATRLASRGYEQYF	TGTGCCACCCGACTAGCGTCCCGGGGGTACGAGCAGTACTTC
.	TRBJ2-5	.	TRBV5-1	CASSLSGRRDQETQYF	TGCGCCAGCAGCTTGTCCGGAAGGCGAGACCAAGAGACCCAGTACTTC
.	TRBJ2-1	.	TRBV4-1	CASSQRTTYNEQFF	TGCGCCAGCAGCCAGAGGACGACCTACAATGAGCAGTTCTTC
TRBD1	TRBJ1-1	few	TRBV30	CAWEKQGFTEAFF	TGTGCCTGGGAGAAACAGGGGTTTACTGAAGCTTTCTTT
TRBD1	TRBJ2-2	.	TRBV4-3	CASSQEPGGWGGELFF	TGCGCCAGCAGCCAAGAACCAGGGGGCTGGGGCGGGGAGCTGTTTTTT
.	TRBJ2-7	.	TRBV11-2	CASSLGSGFYPYEQYF	TGTGCCAGCAGCTTAGGATCGGGTTTTTACCCCTACGAGCAGTACTTC
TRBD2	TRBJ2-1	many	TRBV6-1	CASSTLAGGYNEQFF	TGTGCCAGCAGTACCCTAGCGGGGGGTTACAATGAGCAGTTCTTC
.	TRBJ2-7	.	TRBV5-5	CASSQTTSSSYEQYF	TGTGCCAGCAGCCAAACGACATCGAGCTCCTACGAGCAGTACTTC
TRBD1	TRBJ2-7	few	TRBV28	CASTGDSNYEQYF	TGTGCCAGCACCGGGGACAGCAACTACGAGCAGTACTTC
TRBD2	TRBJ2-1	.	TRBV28	CASRGASGGLYGYNEQFF	TGTGCCAGCAGAGGTGCTAGCGGGGGGCTTTATGGGTACAATGAGCAGTTCTTC
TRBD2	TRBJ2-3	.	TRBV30	CAWRTGGSTDTQYF	TGTGCCTGGAGAACGGGAGGTTCAACAGATACGCAGTATTTT
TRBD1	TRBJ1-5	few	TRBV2	CASRGQGTGGPQHF	TGTGCCAGCAGGGGACAGGGCACCGGGGGGCCCCAGCATTTT
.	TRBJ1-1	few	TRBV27	CASSFRVGTEAFF	TGTGCCAGCAGTTTTAGGGTCGGCACTGAAGCTTTCTTT
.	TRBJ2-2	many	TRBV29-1	CSVGEITGELFF	TGCAGCGTTGGTGAGATCACCGGGGAGCTGTTTTTT
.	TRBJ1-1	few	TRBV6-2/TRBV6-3	CASRSPIQKNTEAFF	TGTGCCAGCAGATCTCCAATCCAAAAAAACACTGAAGCTTTCTTT
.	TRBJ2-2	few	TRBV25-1	CASSRWTPNTGELFF	TGTGCCAGCAGTCGGTGGACACCGAACACCGGGGAGCTGTTTTTT
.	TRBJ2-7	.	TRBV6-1	CASSEATAYEQYF	TGTGCCAGCAGTGAAGCGACAGCCTACGAGCAGTACTTC
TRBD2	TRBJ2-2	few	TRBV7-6	CASSPGASGTGELFF	TGTGCCAGCAGCCCAGGGGCTAGCGGGACCGGGGAGCTGTTTTTT
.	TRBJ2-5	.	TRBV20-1	CSARGVGQETQYF	TGCAGTGCTAGAGGGGTAGGGCAAGAGACCCAGTACTTC
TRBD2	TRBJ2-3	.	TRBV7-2	CASSSRTSLLSTDTQYF	TGTGCCAGCAGCTCCCGGACTAGCTTGCTTAGCACAGATACGCAGTATTTT
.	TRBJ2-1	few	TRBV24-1	CATTTGTRTNEQFF	TGTGCCACCACAACCGGGACACGGACCAATGAGCAGTTCTTC
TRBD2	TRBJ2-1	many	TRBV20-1	CSARSGTSFSYNEQFF	TGCAGTGCTCGATCCGGGACTAGTTTCTCCTACAATGAGCAGTTCTTC
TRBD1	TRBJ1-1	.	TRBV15	CATSRTTGWETEAFF	TGTGCCACCAGCAGGACGACAGGGTGGGAGACTGAAGCTTTCTTT
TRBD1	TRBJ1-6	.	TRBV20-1	CSARDLQTGVSLNSPLHF	TGCAGTGCTAGAGATCTCCAGACAGGGGTTTCCCTTAATTCACCCCTCCACTTT
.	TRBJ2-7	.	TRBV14	CASSWTERAEQYF	TGTGCCAGCAGCTGGACAGAAAGGGCCGAGCAGTACTTC